The table lists the clone carrying this T cell receptor (beta chain) with many counts. In building TCR beta libraries, iRepertoire HTBI primers were used together with Arm-PCR of CDR3 regions. TCRdb independently ran MiXCR on the multiplex PCR reads; one entry per CDR3 protein. This table has some 220,000 distinct CDR3 sequences, approximately 19% appearing once. The time point denotes: newly diagnosed GD, antithyroid drugs for less than 3 months. The TCR library was made from RNA that had been extracted from PBMCs in TRIzol. Roughly 8.3 milliliters of peripheral blood were taken and placed in EDTA tubes. Trimming took 6 bases from V and 10 from J; bases not matched to a gene: 9. Per germline, CDR1 SGHTA and CDR2 FQGNSA. The CDR3 runs to 13 residues. This entry is derived from a study of regulatory T cells in long-lasting Graves disease. The same sample was also studied in work on T cells in Graves' hyperthyroidism and ophthalmopathy. As that report states: The majority of expanded thyroid clonotypes above 0.001 also appeared in blood.

V and J are TRBV7-2 and TRBJ2-1; 7 nucleotides match TRBD1. The source was peripheral blood mononuclear cells (PBMCs), collected at new diagnosis, from a patient treated with antithyroid drugs. The TCR sequence derives from a woman between 25 and 40 years old with Graves disease. CDR3 region: CASRPWDSIEQFF. The CDR3 nucleotides are TGTGCCAGCAGGCCTTGGGACAGTATAGAGCAGTTCTTC. Using reference TRBV7-2 and TRBJ2-1 for the parts outside the CDR3, the full variable domain is GAGVSQSPSNKVTEKGKDVELRCDPISGHTALYWYRQSLGQGLEFLIYFQGNSAPDKSGLPSDRFSAERTGGSVSTLTIQRTQQEDSAVYLCASRPWDSIEQFFGPGTRLTVL.